This passage covers 23 T cell receptor beta chains from one sample sequenced in a study of cytomegalovirus exposure and HLA in healthy donors. This PCR relied on a set of 60 Vbeta primers and 13 Jbeta primers. Clones were read by immunoSEQ multiplex PCR, and TCRdb kept only the in-frame ones, dropping some. The repertoire holds roughly 100,000 clones, with 10% to 15% as singletons. Sequencing input: PBMCs. The receptors were sampled from a man in his forties in good health and CMV-seropositive.

This chain connects TRBV11-2 to TRBJ2-1; 11 nucleotides align to TRBD2. Per germline, CDR1 SGHAT and CDR2 FQNNGV. The CDR3 sequence is 15 residues long. V lost 0 bases and J lost 8; bases outside the gene matches: 3. In DNA, the CDR3 is TGTGCCAGCAGCTTAGATCGGGGACTAGCGGATGAGCAGTTCTTC. Amino acid sequence: CASSLDRGLADEQFF.

The chain combines TRBV18 with TRBJ2-7; 9 bases map to TRBD1. Germline loops: CDR1 KGHSH, CDR2 LQKENI. J was trimmed by 2 bases and V by 6 bases; bases with no gene match: 5. The CDR3 contains 14 residues. CDR3 nucleotide sequence: TGTGCCAGCTCCCTGGGACAGGGTGCCTACGAGCAGTACTTC. Its protein product is CASSLGQGAYEQYF.

This rearrangement joins TRBV5-1 to TRBJ2-2; 8 bases line up with TRBD1. The V gene end was trimmed by 0 bases and the J gene end by 3 bases; junction bases not matched to a gene: 4. This CDR3 contains 16 residues. CDR1 SGHRS and CDR2 YFSETQ come from the germline V gene. The CDR3 protein is CASSLASGGYTGELFF. CDR3 DNA sequence: TGCGCCAGCAGCTTGGCCTCAGGGGGCTACACCGGGGAGCTGTTTTTT.

This clone has only a few counts. The chain carries TRBV5-1 and TRBJ2-7; 8 nucleotides agree with TRBD2. V trimming: 4 bases; J trimming: 3 bases; junction bases outside the gene matches: 9. Germline V lookup: CDR1 SGHRS, CDR2 YFSETQ. The CDR3 loop spans 15 amino acids. The CDR3 nucleotides are TGCGCCAGCAGCGTCCTAGCGGGTGAGAGCTACGAGCAGTACTTC. Translated, it gives CASSVLAGESYEQYF.

This clone occurred a few times. The chain employs TRBV5-6 and TRBJ2-7, with 8 bases matching TRBD1. This CDR3 is built from 15 residues. V dropped 4 bases and J dropped 3; count of bases not matched to a gene: 9. CDR1 is SGHDT, CDR2 YYEEEE, per germline. The CDR3 here is CASSKRQGWYYEQYF. DNA of the CDR3: TGTGCCAGCAGCAAACGACAGGGGTGGTACTACGAGCAGTACTTC.

The CDR3 protein is CASSIGTPGWDFTDTQYF. The CDR3 DNA sequence: TGTGCCAGTAGTATAGGGACTCCGGGGTGGGACTTCACAGATACGCAGTATTTT. J is TRBJ2-3 and V is TRBV19; possibly TRBD2 for D (6 bases). Trimming took 1 base from V and 2 from J, leaving 19 bases between them. The germline CDR1 and CDR2 sequences are LNHDA and SQIVND (reference sequence). This CDR3 has 18 residues.

This clone has more than one count but fewer than ten. V is TRBV5-1 and J is TRBJ2-7; TRBD2 matches 14 bases. V shed 3 bases, J shed 7 bases, and the junction held 6 bases outside the gene matches. CDR1 is SGHRS and CDR2 is YFSETQ in the germline V gene. The CDR3 totals 15 residues. The CDR3 loop is CASSSRGTSGSEQYF. The CDR3 region has the DNA TGCGCCAGCAGCTCGCGCGGGACTAGCGGGAGTGAGCAGTACTTC.

A single count supports this clone. The V call is TRBV28, the J call TRBJ2-3; 7 bases line up with TRBD2. With V trimmed by 4 bases and J by 5 bases, 6 bases remained unmatched. Germline lookup yields CDR1 MDHEN and CDR2 SYDVKM. This CDR3 is 14 amino acids long. DNA for the CDR3: TGTGCCAGCAGTTCCTCGGCGGGAGTAGATACGCAGTATTTT. Its protein product is CASSSSAGVDTQYF.

This clone has a handful of counts. V usage is TRBV5-1 and J usage is TRBJ2-3; TRBD2 agrees at 8 bases. V was clipped by 0 bases and J by 1 base; unmatched bases: 7. The CDR3 covers 17 residues. Germline CDR1 SGHRS, CDR2 YFSETQ. CDR3 protein: CASSLAGGSGGTDTQYF. CDR3 nucleotides: TGCGCCAGCAGCTTGGCCGGTGGTAGCGGGGGCACAGATACGCAGTATTTT. Full variable domain (rest looked up from reference TRBV5-1 and TRBJ2-3): KAGVTQTPRYLIKTRGQQVTLSCSPISGHRSVSWYQQTPGQGLQFLFEYFSETQRNKGNFPGRFSGRQFSNSRSEMNVSTLELGDSALYLCASSLAGGSGGTDTQYFGPGTRLTVL.

This clone turned up a few times. J is TRBJ2-2 and V is TRBV6-4, with 10 bases identical to TRBD2. CDR1 and CDR2 from the germline V gene are MRHNA and SNTAGT. CDR3 length: 13 residues. V was clipped by 6 bases and J by 6 bases; unmatched bases: 1. The CDR3 here is CASSLAGAGELFF. CDR3 nucleotides: TGTGCCAGCAGCCTAGCGGGAGCCGGGGAGCTGTTTTTT.

This clone was seen a few times. Here the CDR3 reads CARPQGGMNTEAFF. The CDR3 DNA is TGTGCCAGACCACAGGGAGGGATGAACACTGAAGCTTTCTTT. The rearrangement joins TRBV2 to TRBJ1-1, with D possibly TRBD1 on 6 matching bases. V was cut by 9 bases and J by 0 bases, with 14 bases left in between. This CDR3 has 14 residues. From germline, CDR1 is SNHLY and CDR2 FYNNEI. Combining the CDR3 with reference TRBV2 and TRBJ1-1 gives the whole variable domain EPEVTQTPSHQVTQMGQEVILRCVPISNHLYFYWYRQILGQKVEFLVSFYNNEISEKSEIFDDQFSVERPDGSNFTLKIRSTKLEDSAMYFCARPQGGMNTEAFFGQGTRLTVV.

This clone was counted between two and nine times. The chain combines TRBV2 with TRBJ2-7; 9 bases match TRBD2. This CDR3 is 15 amino acids long. J was trimmed by 1 base and V by 6 bases; bases with no gene match: 7. In germline, CDR1 is SNHLY, CDR2 FYNNEI. CDR3 amino acids: CASRPVAGVSYEQYF. The CDR3 coding sequence is TGTGCCAGCAGACCTGTAGCGGGAGTTTCCTACGAGCAGTACTTC. The variable domain in full, completed from reference TRBV2 and TRBJ2-7, reads EPEVTQTPSHQVTQMGQEVILRCVPISNHLYFYWYRQILGQKVEFLVSFYNNEISEKSEIFDDQFSVERPDGSNFTLKIRSTKLEDSAMYFCASRPVAGVSYEQYFGPGTRLTVT.

This clone appeared a few times. V gene TRBV6-4 combines with J gene TRBJ2-1, with D hard to call. The ends were cut back, 8 bases at V and 4 bases at J, with 12 bases in the middle. CDR1 and CDR2 (germline): MRHNA, SNTAGT. This CDR3 spans 13 amino acids. The CDR3 loop reads CASAETSYNEQFF. The DNA for the CDR3 is TGTGCCAGCGCTGAAACTTCGTACAATGAGCAGTTCTTC.

The V gene is TRBV10-3, the J gene TRBJ2-1; D unclear. The CDR3 consists of 13 residues. CDR1 is ENHRY, CDR2 SYGVKD, per germline. Between the trimmed V and J ends, which lost 10 bases and 0 bases, there was a span of 10 bases. CDR3 region: CATLEASYNEQFF. The CDR3 DNA is TGTGCCACGCTCGAGGCCTCCTACAATGAGCAGTTCTTC.

In this sample, this clone turned up a few times. The chain uses TRBV2 and TRBJ1-5; D is uncertain. The germline CDR1 and CDR2 sequences are SNHLY and FYNNEI. This CDR3 spans 13 amino acids. V lost 2 bases to trimming and J lost 4 bases, with 6 bases between them. The CDR3 loop is CASSETGNQPQHF. For the CDR3, the DNA is TGTGCCAGCAGTGAAACGGGGAATCAGCCCCAGCATTTT.

The V gene is TRBV18, the J gene TRBJ1-4; 7 bases line up with TRBD1. The V segment lost 6 bases and the J segment 8 bases; nucleotides outside the gene matches: 9. This CDR3 is built from 14 residues. Per the germline V gene, CDR1 is KGHSH and CDR2 is LQKENI. CDR3 protein: CASSPDREAEKLFF. The CDR3 nucleotides are TGTGCCAGCTCGCCCGACAGGGAGGCGGAAAAACTGTTTTTT.

CDR3 coding DNA: TGTGCCAGCAGCTCCAAGCCGACAGGGCGGTACAATGAGCAGTTCTTC. Translated: CASSSKPTGRYNEQFF. The chain combines TRBV9 with TRBJ2-1, with 7 bases lining up with TRBD1. This CDR3 has 16 residues. The germline V gene encodes CDR1 SGDLS and CDR2 YYNGEE. With 4 bases clipped from V and 4 bases from J, the junction kept 11 bases outside the gene matches. Looking up the rest from reference TRBV9 and TRBJ2-1 gives the full variable domain: DSGVTQTPKHLITATGQRVTLRCSPRSGDLSVYWYQQSLDQGLQFLIQYYNGEERAKGNILERFSAQQFPDLHSELNLSSLELGDSALYFCASSSKPTGRYNEQFFGPGTRLTVL.

This clone was observed a few times. This sequence joins TRBV6-4 and TRBJ1-1; 7 bases match TRBD1. This CDR3 is built from 14 residues. The J segment lost 4 bases and the V segment lost 3 bases, leaving 5 bases of the junction unmatched. Germline CDR1 MRHNA, CDR2 SNTAGT. CDR3 in amino acids: CASSEVPGGTEAFF. The CDR3 DNA is TGTGCCAGCAGTGAGGTCCCAGGGGGCACTGAAGCTTTCTTT.

The chain employs TRBV28 and TRBJ1-1; D might be TRBD1 (6 bases). V lost 5 bases, J lost 4 bases, and 14 bases lay in between. The CDR3 covers 14 residues. In germline, CDR1 is MDHEN, CDR2 SYDVKM. CDR3 bases: TGTGCCAGCAGTCCGCCCGGGGGGCGCACTGAAGCTTTCTTT. Protein: CASSPPGGRTEAFF.

This clone came up a few times. This sample includes further DNA sequences coding for the same CDR3. V usage is TRBV19 and J usage is TRBJ1-1; D unresolved. Looked up from germline, CDR1 is LNHDA and CDR2 is SQIVND (reference sequence). Trimming took off 3 bases at V and 0 bases at J, with 5 bases between the two ends. There are 13 residues in the CDR3. CDR3 coding DNA: TGTGCCAGTAGTATCTCAGTGAACACTGAAGCTTTCTTT. Translated: CASSISVNTEAFF.

V gene TRBV6-5 combines with J gene TRBJ1-5; the D is unclear. V lost 4 bases, J lost 0 bases, and 7 bases lay in between. There are 14 residues in the CDR3. The germline V gene has CDR1 MNHEY and CDR2 SVGAGI. This CDR3 reads CASSSGLSNQPQHF. Written as DNA, the CDR3 is TGTGCCAGCAGTTCTGGGCTTAGCAATCAGCCCCAGCATTTT.

The chain couples TRBV12-5 to TRBJ2-7, with D possibly being TRBD2 (6 bases). Trimming cost V 0 bases and J 2 bases, with 11 bases left between them. Germline values: CDR1 LGHNT, CDR2 FRNRAP. This CDR3 has 15 amino acids. CDR3 sequence reads: CASGLVLAQPYEQYF. The CDR3 DNA reads TGTGCTAGTGGTTTGGTCCTAGCGCAACCCTACGAGCAGTACTTC.

This clone was found a few times. The rearrangement joins TRBV5-1 to TRBJ2-2; no clear D. V dropped 0 bases and J dropped 2 bases, with 5 bases sitting between them. This CDR3 is built from 14 residues. Germline lookup yields CDR1 SGHRS and CDR2 YFSETQ. In DNA, the CDR3 is TGCGCCAGCAGCTTGGTCACTAACACCGGGGAGCTGTTTTTT. This gives the protein CASSLVTNTGELFF.